This paragraph covers one TCR beta chain sequence. This sample is part of a study of cytotoxic CD8 clonotypes in ibrutinib-treated CLL. Repertoires were generated with immunoSEQ multiplex PCR, while TCRdb's copy carries only in-frame clones and drops some. In the table there are some 140,000 clones, 79% of which are singletons. This CDR3 is 16 amino acids long. Germline CDR1 SGDLS, CDR2 YYNGEE. The V gene end was trimmed by 0 bases and the J gene end by 6 bases; junction bases not matched to a gene: 5. This receptor was obtained from a human donor with chronic lymphocytic leukemia. The chain uses TRBV9 and TRBJ2-3; TRBD1 agrees at 12 bases. The sample in question was PBMCs, obtained after 12 months of ibrutinib treatment. This CDR3 reads CASSVAGQGAVDTQYF. The DNA for the CDR3 is TGTGCCAGCAGCGTAGCGGGACAGGGGGCAGTGGATACGCAGTATTTT.